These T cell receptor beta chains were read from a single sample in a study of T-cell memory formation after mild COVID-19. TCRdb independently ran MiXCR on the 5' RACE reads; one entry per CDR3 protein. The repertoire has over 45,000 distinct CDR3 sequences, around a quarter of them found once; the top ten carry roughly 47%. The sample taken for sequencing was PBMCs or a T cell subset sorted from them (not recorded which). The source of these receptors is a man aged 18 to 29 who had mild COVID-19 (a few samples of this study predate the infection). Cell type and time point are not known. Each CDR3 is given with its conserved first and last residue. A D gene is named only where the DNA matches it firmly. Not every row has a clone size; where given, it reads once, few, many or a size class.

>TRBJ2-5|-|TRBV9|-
CASSVEVREIETQYF
TGTGCCAGCAGCGTAGAGGTCAGGGAGATTGAGACCCAGTACTTC
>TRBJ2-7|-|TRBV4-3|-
CASSIGGGYEQYF
TGCGCCAGCAGCATAGGGGGGGGATACGAGCAGTACTTC
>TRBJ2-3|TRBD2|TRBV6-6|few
CASRTGLAGGSDTQYF
TGTGCCAGCAGAACGGGACTAGCGGGGGGCTCAGATACGCAGTATTTT
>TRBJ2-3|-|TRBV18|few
CASSRAPDTDTQYF
TGTGCCAGCTCGCGTGCTCCCGATACAGATACGCAGTATTTT
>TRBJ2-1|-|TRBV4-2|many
CASSQDMGEGNEQFF
TGTGCCAGCAGCCAAGATATGGGGGAAGGCAATGAGCAGTTCTTC
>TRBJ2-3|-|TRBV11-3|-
CASSHRFLGTDTQYF
TGTGCCAGCAGCCACAGGTTCCTCGGCACAGATACGCAGTATTTT
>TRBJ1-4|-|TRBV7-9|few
CASSSTRGVRNEKLFF
TGTGCCAGCAGCTCTACCCGGGGAGTACGAAATGAAAAACTGTTTTTT
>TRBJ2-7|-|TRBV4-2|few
CASSTGQNEQYF
TGTGCCAGCAGCACCGGACAGAACGAGCAGTACTTC
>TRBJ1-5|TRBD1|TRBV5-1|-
CASSPTGVGTGQPQHF
TGCGCCAGCAGCCCTACAGGGGTGGGTACGGGGCAGCCCCAGCATTTT
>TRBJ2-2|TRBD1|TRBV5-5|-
CASSLSDRGTGELFF
TGTGCCAGCAGCTTGTCGGACAGGGGCACCGGGGAGCTGTTTTTT
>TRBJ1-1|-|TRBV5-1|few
CASSLGQGRTEAFF
TGCGCCAGCAGCTTGGGGCAGGGACGGACTGAAGCTTTCTTT
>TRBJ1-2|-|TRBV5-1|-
CASSFRDDGYTF
TGCGCCAGCAGCTTCAGGGATGATGGCTACACCTTC
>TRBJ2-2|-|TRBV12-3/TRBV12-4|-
CASSLEGASTGELFF
TGTGCCAGCAGTTTAGAGGGAGCGAGCACCGGGGAGCTGTTTTTT
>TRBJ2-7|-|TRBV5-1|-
CASSLEYRETYEQYF
TGCGCCAGCAGCTTGGAGTACAGGGAGACCTACGAGCAGTACTTC
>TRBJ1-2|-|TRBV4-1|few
CASSRPSAYGYTF
TGCGCCAGCAGCCGCCCATCCGCCTATGGCTACACCTTC
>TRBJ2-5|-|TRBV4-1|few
CASSQVTAAGETQYF
TGCGCCAGCAGCCAAGTAACAGCCGCGGGAGAGACCCAGTACTTC
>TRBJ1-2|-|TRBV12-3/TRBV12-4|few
CASSWTANYGYTF
TGTGCCAGCAGTTGGACAGCCAACTATGGCTACACCTTC
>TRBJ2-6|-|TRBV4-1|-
CASSQVGANVLTF
TGCGCCAGCAGCCAAGTTGGGGCCAACGTCCTGACTTTC
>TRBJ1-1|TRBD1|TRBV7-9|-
CASSLARTGDTEAFF
TGTGCCAGCAGCTTAGCGAGGACAGGTGATACTGAAGCTTTCTTT
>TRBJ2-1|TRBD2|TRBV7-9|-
CASISGLAGPNEQFF
TGTGCCAGCATCTCGGGACTAGCGGGGCCTAATGAGCAGTTCTTC
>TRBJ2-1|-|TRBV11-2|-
CASSLRLGGWNEQFF
TGTGCCAGCAGCTTACGACTGGGCGGCTGGAATGAGCAGTTCTTC
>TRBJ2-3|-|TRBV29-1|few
CSVVSSTDTQYF
TGCAGCGTTGTAAGTAGCACAGATACGCAGTATTTT
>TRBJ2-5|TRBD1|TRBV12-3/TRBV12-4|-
CASRRTGPVSQETQYF
TGTGCCAGCAGAAGGACAGGGCCCGTATCCCAAGAGACCCAGTACTTC
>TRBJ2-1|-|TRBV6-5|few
CASSYQAGGEQFF
TGTGCCAGCAGTTATCAGGCCGGGGGTGAGCAGTTCTTC
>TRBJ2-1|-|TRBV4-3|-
CASSQGGGDYNEQFF
TGCGCCAGCAGCCAAGGAGGGGGGGATTACAATGAGCAGTTCTTC
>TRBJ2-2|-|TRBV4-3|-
CASSPLSETNTGELFF
TGCGCCAGCAGCCCCCTTTCGGAAACGAACACCGGGGAGCTGTTTTTT
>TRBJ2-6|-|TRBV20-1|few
CSAISGVGANVLTF
TGCAGTGCCATTTCAGGGGTAGGGGCCAACGTCCTGACTTTC
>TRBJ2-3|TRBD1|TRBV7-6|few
CASSPVRGPSTDTQYF
TGTGCCAGCAGCCCAGTAAGGGGGCCTAGCACAGATACGCAGTATTTT
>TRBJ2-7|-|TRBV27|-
CASSLFPRSSYEQYF
TGTGCCAGCAGTTTATTTCCCCGGTCGTCCTACGAGCAGTACTTC
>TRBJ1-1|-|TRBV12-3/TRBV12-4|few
CASSFVLNTEAFF
TGTGCCAGCAGTTTTGTCCTGAACACTGAAGCTTTCTTT
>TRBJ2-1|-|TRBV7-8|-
CASSSLGGQDPRNEQFF
TGTGCCAGCAGCTCCCTAGGGGGGCAGGACCCGCGCAATGAGCAGTTCTTC
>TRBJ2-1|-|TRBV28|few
CASSFTPGSGDEQFF
TGTGCCAGCAGTTTCACCCCAGGGTCAGGGGATGAGCAGTTCTTC
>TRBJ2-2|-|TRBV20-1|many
CSARAQGSGELFF
TGCAGTGCTAGAGCCCAGGGGTCCGGGGAGCTGTTTTTT
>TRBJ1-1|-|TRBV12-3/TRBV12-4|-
CASSPSSTEAFF
TGTGCCAGCAGCCCTAGCAGCACTGAAGCTTTCTTT
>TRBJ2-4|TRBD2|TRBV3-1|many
CASSARTSGGAQKNIQYF
TGTGCCAGTTCCGCCAGGACTAGCGGGGGGGCTCAAAAAAACATTCAGTACTTC
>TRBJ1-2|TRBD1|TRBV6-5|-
CASSYRRGTGFYGYTF
TGTGCCAGCAGTTATAGGAGGGGGACAGGATTCTATGGCTACACCTTC
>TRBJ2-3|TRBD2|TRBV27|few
CASSFTSGVPLDTQYF
TGTGCCAGCAGCTTCACTAGCGGGGTTCCGCTGGATACGCAGTATTTT
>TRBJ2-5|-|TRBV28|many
CASSPSGPHQYF
TGTGCCAGCAGTCCGAGCGGACCACACCAGTACTTC
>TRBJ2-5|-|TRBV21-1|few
CASSKRKETQYF
TGTGCCAGCAGCAAACGGAAAGAGACCCAGTACTTC
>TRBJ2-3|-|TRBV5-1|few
CASSSGTRTDTQYF
TGCGCCAGCAGTTCCGGGACACGCACAGATACGCAGTATTTT
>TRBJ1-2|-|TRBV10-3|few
CAIGDLYGYTF
TGTGCCATCGGGGATCTATATGGCTACACCTTC
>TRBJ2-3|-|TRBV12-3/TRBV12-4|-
CASSWGDLSTDTQYF
TGTGCCAGCAGTTGGGGAGACTTGAGCACAGATACGCAGTATTTT
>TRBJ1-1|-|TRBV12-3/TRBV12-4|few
CASSFGRGRTEAFF
TGTGCCAGCAGTTTTGGCAGGGGTAGAACTGAAGCTTTCTTT
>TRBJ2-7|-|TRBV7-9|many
CASSAGPLSYEQYF
TGTGCCAGCAGCGCGGGACCCCTTAGCTACGAGCAGTACTTC
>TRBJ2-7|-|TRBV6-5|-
CASSYRGDTRKLSYEQYF
TGTGCCAGCAGTTACCGGGGGGACACCCGAAAACTCTCCTACGAGCAGTACTTC